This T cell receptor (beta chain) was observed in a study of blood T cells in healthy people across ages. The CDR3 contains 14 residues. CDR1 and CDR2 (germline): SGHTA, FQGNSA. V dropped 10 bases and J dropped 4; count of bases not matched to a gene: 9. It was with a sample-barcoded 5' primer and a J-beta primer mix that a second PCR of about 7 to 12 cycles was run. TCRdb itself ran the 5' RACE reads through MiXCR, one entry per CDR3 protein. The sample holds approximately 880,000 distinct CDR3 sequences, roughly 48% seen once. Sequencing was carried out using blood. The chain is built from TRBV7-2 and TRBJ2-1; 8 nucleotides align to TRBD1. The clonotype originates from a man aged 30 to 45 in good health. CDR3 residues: CATTYGQGYNEQFF. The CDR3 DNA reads TGTGCCACCACATACGGACAGGGATACAATGAGCAGTTCTTC.